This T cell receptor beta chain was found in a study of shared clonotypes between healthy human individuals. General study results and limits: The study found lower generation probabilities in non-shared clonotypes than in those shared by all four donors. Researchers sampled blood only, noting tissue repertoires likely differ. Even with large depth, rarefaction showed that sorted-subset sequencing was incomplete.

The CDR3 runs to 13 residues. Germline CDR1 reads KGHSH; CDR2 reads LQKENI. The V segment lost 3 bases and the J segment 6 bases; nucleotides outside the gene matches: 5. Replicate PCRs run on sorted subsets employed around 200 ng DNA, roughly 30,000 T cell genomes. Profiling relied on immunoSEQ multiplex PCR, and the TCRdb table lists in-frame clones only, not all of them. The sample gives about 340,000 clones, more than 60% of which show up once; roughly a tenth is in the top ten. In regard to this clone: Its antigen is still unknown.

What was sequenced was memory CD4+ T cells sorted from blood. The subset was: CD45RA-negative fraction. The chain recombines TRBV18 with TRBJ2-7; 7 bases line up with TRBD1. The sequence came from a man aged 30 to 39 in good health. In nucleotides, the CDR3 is TGTGCCAGCTCACCGACAGGGTCGGGCGAGCAGTACTTC. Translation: CASSPTGSGEQYF.